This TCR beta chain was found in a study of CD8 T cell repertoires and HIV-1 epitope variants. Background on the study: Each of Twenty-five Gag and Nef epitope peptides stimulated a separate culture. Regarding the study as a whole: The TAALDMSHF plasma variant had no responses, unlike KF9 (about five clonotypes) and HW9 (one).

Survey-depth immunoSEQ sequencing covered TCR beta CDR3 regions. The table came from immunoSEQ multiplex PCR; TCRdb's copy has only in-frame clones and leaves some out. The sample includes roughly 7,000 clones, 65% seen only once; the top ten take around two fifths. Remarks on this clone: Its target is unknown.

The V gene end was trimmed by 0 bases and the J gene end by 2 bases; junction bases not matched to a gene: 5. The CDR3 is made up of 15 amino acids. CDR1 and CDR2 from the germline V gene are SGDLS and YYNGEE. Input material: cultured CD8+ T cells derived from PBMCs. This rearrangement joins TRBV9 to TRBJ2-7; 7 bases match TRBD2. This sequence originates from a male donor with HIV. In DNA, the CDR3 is TGTGCCAGCAGCGTAGAAGCGGGATGGGCCTACGAGCAGTACTTC. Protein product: CASSVEAGWAYEQYF. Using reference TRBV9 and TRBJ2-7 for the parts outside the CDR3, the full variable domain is DSGVTQTPKHLITATGQRVTLRCSPRSGDLSVYWYQQSLDQGLQFLIQYYNGEERAKGNILERFSAQQFPDLHSELNLSSLELGDSALYFCASSVEAGWAYEQYFGPGTRLTVT.